The rows below give T cell receptor beta chains drawn from one sample of a study of cytomegalovirus exposure and HLA in healthy donors. Profiled with immunoSEQ multiplex PCR; TCRdb holds only in-frame clones, not every one. The sample comprises fewer than 150,000 clones, 60% to 80% of which are singletons, and 5% to 5.5% rests with the top ten. Sequencing input: PBMCs. The source of these receptors is a woman younger than 45 in good health and CMV-seropositive. Each CDR3 is given with its conserved first and last residue. A D gene is named only where the DNA matches it firmly. Size is stated for part of the rows, as once, few or many counts, or as a class when the clone is expanded.

v_call: TRBV6-1
d_call: NA
clone_size: NA
j_call: TRBJ1-3
cdr3_aa: CASSELSGGGNTIYF
cdr3_nt: TGTGCCAGCAGTGAGTTGTCGGGAGGCGGAAACACCATATATTTT

v_call: TRBV5-1
d_call: TRBD1
clone_size: few
j_call: TRBJ1-1
cdr3_aa: CASSGRQGENTEAFF
cdr3_nt: TGCGCCAGCAGCGGACGACAGGGAGAGAACACTGAAGCTTTCTTT

v_call: TRBV19
d_call: NA
clone_size: NA
j_call: TRBJ1-3
cdr3_aa: CASTPPYGSGNTIYF
cdr3_nt: TGTGCCAGTACCCCCCCCTATGGCTCTGGAAACACCATATATTTT

v_call: TRBV15
d_call: NA
clone_size: NA
j_call: TRBJ2-7
cdr3_aa: CATSRGAGQGYEQYF
cdr3_nt: TGTGCCACCAGCAGAGGGGCAGGGCAAGGATACGAGCAGTACTTC

v_call: TRBV27
d_call: NA
clone_size: few
j_call: TRBJ1-5
cdr3_aa: CASSPNRSNSNQPQHF
cdr3_nt: TGTGCCAGCAGCCCTAACAGAAGCAATAGCAATCAGCCCCAGCATTTT

v_call: TRBV5-5
d_call: NA
clone_size: NA
j_call: TRBJ1-1
cdr3_aa: CASSLIANTEAFF
cdr3_nt: TGTGCCAGCAGCTTGATAGCAAACACTGAAGCTTTCTTT

v_call: TRBV7-3
d_call: NA
clone_size: NA
j_call: TRBJ1-1
cdr3_aa: CASSLGGELNTEAFF
cdr3_nt: TGTGCCAGCAGCCTAGGTGGAGAGTTGAACACTGAAGCTTTCTTT

v_call: TRBV2
d_call: TRBD2
clone_size: NA
j_call: TRBJ2-5
cdr3_aa: CASSANAAGTSEVQETQYF
cdr3_nt: TGTGCCAGCAGTGCCAACGCCGCCGGGACTAGCGAGGTCCAAGAGACCCAGTACTTC

v_call: TRBV15
d_call: NA
clone_size: NA
j_call: TRBJ1-1
cdr3_aa: CATSRVAGTEAFF
cdr3_nt: TGTGCCACCAGCAGAGTAGCGGGCACTGAAGCTTTCTTT

v_call: TRBV5-5
d_call: TRBD1
clone_size: NA
j_call: TRBJ1-1
cdr3_aa: CASRRTGGEGTEAFF
cdr3_nt: TGTGCCAGCAGAAGAACAGGGGGCGAGGGCACTGAAGCTTTCTTT

v_call: TRBV30
d_call: TRBD1
clone_size: NA
j_call: TRBJ1-1
cdr3_aa: CAWSRGQMNTEAFF
cdr3_nt: TGTGCCTGGAGTCGGGGACAGATGAACACTGAAGCTTTCTTT

v_call: TRBV25-1
d_call: NA
clone_size: few
j_call: TRBJ1-5
cdr3_aa: CASSDSGSPDSNQPQHF
cdr3_nt: TGTGCCAGCAGTGACTCAGGGTCACCCGATAGCAATCAGCCCCAGCATTTT

v_call: TRBV2
d_call: TRBD2
clone_size: few
j_call: TRBJ2-2
cdr3_aa: CASTLRGGANTGELFF
cdr3_nt: TGTGCCAGCACCTTGCGCGGGGGGGCGAACACCGGGGAGCTGTTTTTT

v_call: TRBV2
d_call: TRBD1
clone_size: NA
j_call: TRBJ1-3
cdr3_aa: CASSENRDRVYGNTIYF
cdr3_nt: TGTGCCAGCAGTGAAAACCGGGACAGGGTTTACGGAAACACCATATATTTT

v_call: TRBV6-5
d_call: NA
clone_size: NA
j_call: TRBJ1-1
cdr3_aa: CASSEQGTEAFF
cdr3_nt: TGTGCCAGCAGTGAACAGGGCACTGAAGCTTTCTTT

v_call: TRBV27
d_call: NA
clone_size: NA
j_call: TRBJ2-7
cdr3_aa: CASSPSFGINPYEQYF
cdr3_nt: TGTGCCAGCAGCCCGAGTTTCGGGATTAACCCGTACGAGCAGTACTTC

v_call: TRBV30
d_call: NA
clone_size: NA
j_call: TRBJ2-7
cdr3_aa: CAWSLRGSVSYEQYF
cdr3_nt: TGTGCCTGGAGCCTCAGGGGCTCTGTATCCTACGAGCAGTACTTC

v_call: TRBV29-1
d_call: NA
clone_size: few
j_call: TRBJ1-2
cdr3_aa: CSVPTSPGVESYGYTF
cdr3_nt: TGCAGCGTCCCCACCTCCCCAGGGGTTGAATCCTATGGCTACACCTTC

v_call: TRBV6-5
d_call: TRBD1
clone_size: NA
j_call: TRBJ1-3
cdr3_aa: CASSQRGLGGNTIYF
cdr3_nt: TGTGCCAGCAGTCAAAGGGGGCTAGGGGGAAACACCATATATTTT

v_call: TRBV21-1
d_call: NA
clone_size: once
j_call: TRBJ2-1
cdr3_aa: CASTPWTSYFMTYNEQFF
cdr3_nt: TGTGCCAGCACACCCTGGACTAGTTACTTCATGACCTACAATGAGCAGTTCTTC

v_call: TRBV29-1
d_call: TRBD1
clone_size: NA
j_call: TRBJ1-1
cdr3_aa: CSVLKDRGNEAFF
cdr3_nt: TGCAGCGTTCTCAAGGACAGGGGAAATGAAGCTTTCTTT

v_call: TRBV28
d_call: NA
clone_size: NA
j_call: TRBJ1-3
cdr3_aa: CASSLGRGNTIYF
cdr3_nt: TGTGCCAGCAGTTTGGGCAGGGGAAACACCATATATTTT

v_call: TRBV19
d_call: TRBD1
clone_size: NA
j_call: TRBJ2-5
cdr3_aa: CASSNRDRTLLGETQYF
cdr3_nt: TGTGCCAGTAGTAACCGGGACAGGACATTATTGGGAGAGACCCAGTACTTC

v_call: TRBV12-5
d_call: NA
clone_size: NA
j_call: TRBJ1-5
cdr3_aa: CASGAFSGGRQPQHF
cdr3_nt: TGTGCTAGTGGTGCATTCTCGGGTGGTCGACAGCCCCAGCATTTT

v_call: TRBV4-1
d_call: TRBD1
clone_size: NA
j_call: TRBJ1-5
cdr3_aa: CASSQRGPGQDYSNQPQHF
cdr3_nt: TGCGCCAGCAGCCAAAGGGGCCCGGGACAGGATTATAGCAATCAGCCCCAGCATTTT

v_call: TRBV9
d_call: TRBD2
clone_size: few
j_call: TRBJ2-5
cdr3_aa: CASSGPGLAQETQYF
cdr3_nt: TGTGCCAGCAGCGGACCGGGACTAGCCCAAGAGACCCAGTACTTC

v_call: TRBV28
d_call: TRBD2
clone_size: NA
j_call: TRBJ2-7
cdr3_aa: CASSPPGLALSSYEQYF
cdr3_nt: TGTGCCAGCAGTCCCCCGGGACTAGCGTTAAGCTCCTACGAGCAGTACTTC

v_call: TRBV9
d_call: TRBD1
clone_size: NA
j_call: TRBJ1-1
cdr3_aa: CASSSRQGANTEAFF
cdr3_nt: TGTGCCAGCAGCTCCCGACAGGGGGCGAACACTGAAGCTTTCTTT

v_call: TRBV11-3
d_call: NA
clone_size: NA
j_call: TRBJ2-7
cdr3_aa: CASSFGGLGYEQYF
cdr3_nt: TGTGCCAGCAGCTTCGGGGGATTAGGCTACGAGCAGTACTTC

v_call: TRBV6-6
d_call: NA
clone_size: few
j_call: TRBJ2-1
cdr3_aa: CASSFDGSSYNEQFF
cdr3_nt: TGTGCCAGCAGCTTCGACGGGAGTTCCTACAATGAGCAGTTCTTC

v_call: TRBV18
d_call: NA
clone_size: NA
j_call: TRBJ2-7
cdr3_aa: CASSPRPGGLDEQYF
cdr3_nt: TGTGCCAGCTCACCTAGACCCGGAGGGCTCGACGAGCAGTACTTC

v_call: TRBV5-1
d_call: TRBD1
clone_size: NA
j_call: TRBJ1-2
cdr3_aa: CASSDTGVGYGYTF
cdr3_nt: TGCGCCAGCAGCGATACAGGGGTAGGGTATGGCTACACCTTC

v_call: TRBV2
d_call: NA
clone_size: NA
j_call: TRBJ1-1
cdr3_aa: CASSLSTEAFF
cdr3_nt: TGTGCCAGCAGTCTTAGTACTGAAGCTTTCTTT

v_call: TRBV5-1
d_call: NA
clone_size: NA
j_call: TRBJ2-2
cdr3_aa: CASSLGEGNTGELFF
cdr3_nt: TGCGCCAGCAGCTTAGGAGAAGGGAACACCGGGGAGCTGTTTTTT

v_call: TRBV9
d_call: NA
clone_size: few
j_call: TRBJ1-1
cdr3_aa: CASSAEGQMNTEAFF
cdr3_nt: TGTGCCAGCAGCGCGGAAGGACAGATGAACACTGAAGCTTTCTTT

v_call: TRBV19
d_call: NA
clone_size: NA
j_call: TRBJ2-7
cdr3_aa: CASSSGVESYEQYF
cdr3_nt: TGTGCCAGTAGCTCGGGGGTCGAATCCTACGAGCAGTACTTC

v_call: TRBV10-3
d_call: TRBD1
clone_size: NA
j_call: TRBJ1-1
cdr3_aa: CAISELGTVNTEAFF
cdr3_nt: TGTGCCATCAGTGAGTTAGGGACAGTGAACACTGAAGCTTTCTTT

v_call: TRBV6-6
d_call: TRBD2
clone_size: NA
j_call: TRBJ2-7
cdr3_aa: CASGGRLYEQYF
cdr3_nt: TGTGCCTCGGGAGGGCGCCTCTACGAGCAGTACTTC

v_call: TRBV6-5
d_call: TRBD1
clone_size: NA
j_call: TRBJ2-3
cdr3_aa: CASSYSTGVVDTQYF
cdr3_nt: TGTGCCAGCAGTTACTCAACAGGGGTGGTAGATACGCAGTATTTT

v_call: TRBV7-2
d_call: TRBD2
clone_size: NA
j_call: TRBJ2-7
cdr3_aa: CASSLGTSGLIKEQYF
cdr3_nt: TGTGCCAGCAGCTTAGGGACTAGCGGCCTAATTAAGGAGCAGTACTTC

v_call: TRBV19
d_call: NA
clone_size: NA
j_call: TRBJ1-1
cdr3_aa: CASKLPERTEAFF
cdr3_nt: TGTGCCAGTAAACTGCCGGAGCGCACTGAAGCTTTCTTT

v_call: TRBV27
d_call: NA
clone_size: NA
j_call: TRBJ2-7
cdr3_aa: CASSPGTFTYEQYF
cdr3_nt: TGTGCCAGCAGTCCGGGGACTTTTACCTACGAGCAGTACTTC

v_call: TRBV4-1
d_call: NA
clone_size: NA
j_call: TRBJ1-5
cdr3_aa: CASSQETALKPQHF
cdr3_nt: TGCGCCAGCAGCCAAGAGACAGCCCTTAAGCCCCAGCATTTT

v_call: TRBV25-1
d_call: NA
clone_size: few
j_call: TRBJ2-1
cdr3_aa: CASSEFTGSTYNEQFF
cdr3_nt: TGTGCCAGCAGTGAATTCACAGGGTCTACCTACAATGAGCAGTTCTTC

v_call: TRBV21-1
d_call: NA
clone_size: once
j_call: TRBJ2-5
cdr3_aa: CASSKVVGCVETQYF
cdr3_nt: TGTGCCAGCAGCAAAGTCGTCGGGTGCGTGGAGACCCAGTACTTC

v_call: TRBV9
d_call: TRBD2
clone_size: NA
j_call: TRBJ2-7
cdr3_aa: CASSVEGLAAYYEQYF
cdr3_nt: TGTGCCAGCAGCGTAGAGGGACTAGCGGCATACTACGAGCAGTACTTC

v_call: TRBV30
d_call: NA
clone_size: NA
j_call: TRBJ1-1
cdr3_aa: CAWSVWVGAEAFF
cdr3_nt: TGTGCCTGGAGTGTTTGGGTGGGCGCTGAAGCTTTCTTT

v_call: TRBV13
d_call: NA
clone_size: NA
j_call: TRBJ1-1
cdr3_aa: CASGHAQGIRTEAFF
cdr3_nt: TGTGCCAGCGGCCACGCTCAGGGGATTCGCACTGAAGCTTTCTTT

v_call: TRBV6-6
d_call: TRBD1
clone_size: NA
j_call: TRBJ1-4
cdr3_aa: CASSYRDRGDEKLFF
cdr3_nt: TGTGCCAGCAGTTACCGGGACAGGGGCGATGAAAAACTGTTTTTT

v_call: TRBV5-6
d_call: TRBD2
clone_size: NA
j_call: TRBJ2-5
cdr3_aa: CASSLVASGMGETQYF
cdr3_nt: TGTGCCAGCAGCTTGGTGGCTAGCGGGATGGGCGAGACCCAGTACTTC

v_call: TRBV10-3
d_call: TRBD2
clone_size: NA
j_call: TRBJ2-3
cdr3_aa: CAISEALAGGQDTQYF
cdr3_nt: TGTGCCATCAGTGAAGCACTAGCGGGAGGGCAAGATACGCAGTATTTT

v_call: TRBV4-1
d_call: NA
clone_size: NA
j_call: TRBJ1-3
cdr3_aa: CASSQGGAQGSGNTIYF
cdr3_nt: TGCGCCAGCAGCCAAGGTGGGGCTCAGGGCTCTGGAAACACCATATATTTT